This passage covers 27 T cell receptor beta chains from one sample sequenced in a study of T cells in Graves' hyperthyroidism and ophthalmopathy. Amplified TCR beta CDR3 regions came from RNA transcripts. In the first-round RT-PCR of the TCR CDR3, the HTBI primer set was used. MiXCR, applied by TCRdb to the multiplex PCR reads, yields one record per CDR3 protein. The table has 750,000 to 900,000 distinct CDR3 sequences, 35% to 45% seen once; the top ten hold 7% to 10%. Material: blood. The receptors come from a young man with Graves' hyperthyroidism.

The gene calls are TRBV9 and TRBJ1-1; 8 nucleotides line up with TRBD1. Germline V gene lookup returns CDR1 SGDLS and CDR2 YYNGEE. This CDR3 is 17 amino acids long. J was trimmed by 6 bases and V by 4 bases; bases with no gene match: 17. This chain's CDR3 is CASSQVRQGANNAEAFF. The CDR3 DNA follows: TGTGCCAGCAGCCAAGTTCGGCAGGGGGCGAACAACGCTGAAGCTTTCTTT.

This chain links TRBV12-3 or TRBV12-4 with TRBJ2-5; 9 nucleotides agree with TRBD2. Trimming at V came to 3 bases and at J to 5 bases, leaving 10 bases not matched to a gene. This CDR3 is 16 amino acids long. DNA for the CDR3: TGTGCCAGCAGTTTGAGTCCGCGGGAGGGGCGGGAGACCCAGTACTTC. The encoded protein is CASSLSPREGRETQYF.

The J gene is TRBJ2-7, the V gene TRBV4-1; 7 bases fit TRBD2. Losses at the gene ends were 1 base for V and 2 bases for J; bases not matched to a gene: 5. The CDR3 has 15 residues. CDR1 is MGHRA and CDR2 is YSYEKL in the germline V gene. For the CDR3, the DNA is TGCGCCAGCAGCCAAGGAGCGGGGCTGACCTACGAGCAGTACTTC. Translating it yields CASSQGAGLTYEQYF.

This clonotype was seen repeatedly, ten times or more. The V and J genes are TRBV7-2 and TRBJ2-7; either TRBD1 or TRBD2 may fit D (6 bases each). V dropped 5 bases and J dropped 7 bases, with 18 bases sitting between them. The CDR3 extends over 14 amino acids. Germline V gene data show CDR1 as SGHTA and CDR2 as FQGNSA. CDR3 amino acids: CASSEGPGAGEQYF. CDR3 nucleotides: TGTGCCAGCAGCGAGGGGCCGGGGGCGGGTGAGCAGTACTTC.

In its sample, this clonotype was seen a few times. The CDR3 sequence: CASSYRPNTEAFF. The CDR3 nucleotides are TGTGCCAGCAGTTATAGGCCGAACACTGAAGCTTTCTTT. The gene calls are TRBV6-5 and TRBJ1-1; no firm D call. Looked up from germline, CDR1 is MNHEY and CDR2 is SVGAGI. The CDR3 covers 13 residues. Trimming removed 3 bases at V and 1 base at J, with 6 bases between.

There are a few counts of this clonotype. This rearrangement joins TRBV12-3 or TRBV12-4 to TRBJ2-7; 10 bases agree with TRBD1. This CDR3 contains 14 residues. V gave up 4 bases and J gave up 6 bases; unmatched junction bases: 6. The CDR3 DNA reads TGTGCCAGCAGTTCTCCAGACAGGGGGCGCGAGCAGTACTTC. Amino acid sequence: CASSSPDRGREQYF.

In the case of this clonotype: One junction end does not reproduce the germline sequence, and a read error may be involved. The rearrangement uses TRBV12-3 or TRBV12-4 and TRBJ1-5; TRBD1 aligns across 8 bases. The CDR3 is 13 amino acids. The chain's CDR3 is CASNQGAGQPRHF. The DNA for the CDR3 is TGTGCCAGCAATCAGGGGGCTGGCCAGCCCCGGCATTTT.

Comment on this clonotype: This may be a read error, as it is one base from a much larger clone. The CDR3 DNA reads TGTGCCACTGGGACCCAGGAAGCTTTCTTT. It yields the protein CATGTQEAFF. This chain connects TRBV15 to TRBJ1-1; possibly TRBD1 for D (5 bases). The ends were cut back, 9 bases at V and 8 bases at J, with 10 bases in the middle. Germline values: CDR1 LNHNV, CDR2 YYDKDF (reference sequence). The CDR3 length is 10 residues.

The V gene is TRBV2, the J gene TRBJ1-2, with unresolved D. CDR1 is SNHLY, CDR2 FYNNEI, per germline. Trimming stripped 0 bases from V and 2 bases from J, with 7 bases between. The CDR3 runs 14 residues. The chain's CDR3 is CASSEAVGNYGYTF. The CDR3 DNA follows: TGTGCCAGCAGTGAAGCAGTAGGGAACTATGGCTACACCTTC.

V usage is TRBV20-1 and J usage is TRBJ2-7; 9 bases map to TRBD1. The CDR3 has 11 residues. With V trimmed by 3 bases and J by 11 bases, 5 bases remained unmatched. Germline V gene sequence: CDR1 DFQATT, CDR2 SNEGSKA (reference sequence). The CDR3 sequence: CSASRDRAEYF. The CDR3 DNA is TGCAGTGCTAGCCGGGACAGGGCGGAGTACTTC.

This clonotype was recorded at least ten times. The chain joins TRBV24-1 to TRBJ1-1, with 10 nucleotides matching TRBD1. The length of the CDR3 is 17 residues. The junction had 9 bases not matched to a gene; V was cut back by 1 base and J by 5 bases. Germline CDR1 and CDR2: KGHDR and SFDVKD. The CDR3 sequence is CATSDFGRDRGQTEAFF. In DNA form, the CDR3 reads TGTGCCACCAGTGATTTTGGTCGGGACAGGGGACAAACTGAAGCTTTCTTT.

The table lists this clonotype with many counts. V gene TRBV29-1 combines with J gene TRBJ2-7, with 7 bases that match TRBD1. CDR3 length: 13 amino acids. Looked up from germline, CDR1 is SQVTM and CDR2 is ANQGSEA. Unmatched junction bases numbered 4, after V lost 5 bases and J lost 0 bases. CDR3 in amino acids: CSVTGASSYEQYF. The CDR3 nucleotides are TGCAGCGTTACAGGGGCGAGCTCCTACGAGCAGTACTTC.

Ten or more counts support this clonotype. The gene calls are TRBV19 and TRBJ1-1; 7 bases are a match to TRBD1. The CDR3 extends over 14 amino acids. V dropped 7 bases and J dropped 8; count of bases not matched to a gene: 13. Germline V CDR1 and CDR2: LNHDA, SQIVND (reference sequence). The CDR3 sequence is CASNNLQGFGEAFF. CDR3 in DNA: TGTGCCAGTAACAATCTACAGGGGTTCGGGGAAGCTTTCTTT.

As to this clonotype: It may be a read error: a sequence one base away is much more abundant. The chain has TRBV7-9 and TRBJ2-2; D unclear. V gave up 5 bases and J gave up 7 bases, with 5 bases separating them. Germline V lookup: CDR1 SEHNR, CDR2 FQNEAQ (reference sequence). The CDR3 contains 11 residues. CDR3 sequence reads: CASSRHGELFF. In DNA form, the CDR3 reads TGTGCCAGCAGCCGGCACGGGGAGCTGTTTTTT. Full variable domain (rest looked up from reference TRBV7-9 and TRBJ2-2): DTGVSQNPRHKITKRGQNVTFRCDPISEHNRLYWYRQTLGQGPEFLTYFQNEAQLEKSRLLSDRFSAERPKGSFSTLEIQRTEQGDSAMYLCASSRHGELFFGEGSRLTVL.

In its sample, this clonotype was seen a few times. The CDR3 coding sequence is TGTGCCATCAGCGCGGGGACAGCCGCCGGGGAGCTGTTTTTT. Protein sequence: CAISAGTAAGELFF. This chain links TRBV10-3 with TRBJ2-2, with a possible D match to TRBD1 (7 bases). V lost 6 bases to trimming and J lost 6 bases, with 14 bases between them. The CDR3 consists of 14 residues. Per germline, CDR1 ENHRY and CDR2 SYGVKD.

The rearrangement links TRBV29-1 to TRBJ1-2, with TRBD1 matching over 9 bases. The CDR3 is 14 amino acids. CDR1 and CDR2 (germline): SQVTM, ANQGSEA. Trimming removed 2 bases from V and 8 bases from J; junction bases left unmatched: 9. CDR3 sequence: CSVEPRQGEGGYTF. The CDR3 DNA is TGCAGCGTTGAACCAAGACAGGGGGAGGGCGGCTACACCTTC.

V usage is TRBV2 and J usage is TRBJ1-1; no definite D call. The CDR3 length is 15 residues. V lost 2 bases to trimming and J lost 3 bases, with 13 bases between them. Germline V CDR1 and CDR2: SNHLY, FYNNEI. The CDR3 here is CASSERQSRDTEAFF. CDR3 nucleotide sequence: TGTGCCAGCAGTGAAAGGCAGTCGAGGGACACTGAAGCTTTCTTT. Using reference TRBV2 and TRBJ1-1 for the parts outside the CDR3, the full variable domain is EPEVTQTPSHQVTQMGQEVILRCVPISNHLYFYWYRQILGQKVEFLVSFYNNEISEKSEIFDDQFSVERPDGSNFTLKIRSTKLEDSAMYFCASSERQSRDTEAFFGQGTRLTVV.

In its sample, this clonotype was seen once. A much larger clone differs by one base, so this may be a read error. For the CDR3, the DNA is TGTGCCATCTGTGGTACAGGCCATAACACTGAAGCTTTCTTT. Its protein is CAICGTGHNTEAFF. This sequence joins TRBV10-3 and TRBJ1-1, with D possibly TRBD1 on 5 matching bases. This CDR3 contains 14 residues. CDR1 and CDR2 from the germline V gene are ENHRY and SYGVKD. The V gene lost 8 bases and the J gene lost 2 bases, with 15 bases spanning the gap.

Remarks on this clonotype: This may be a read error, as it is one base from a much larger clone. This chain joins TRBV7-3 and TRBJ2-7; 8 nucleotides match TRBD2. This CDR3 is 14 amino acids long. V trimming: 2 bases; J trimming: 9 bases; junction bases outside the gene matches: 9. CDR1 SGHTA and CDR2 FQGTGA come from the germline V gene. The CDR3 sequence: CASSLAAGVRGQYF. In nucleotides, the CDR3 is TGTGCCAGCAGCTTAGCAGCGGGAGTTAGAGGGCAGTACTTC.

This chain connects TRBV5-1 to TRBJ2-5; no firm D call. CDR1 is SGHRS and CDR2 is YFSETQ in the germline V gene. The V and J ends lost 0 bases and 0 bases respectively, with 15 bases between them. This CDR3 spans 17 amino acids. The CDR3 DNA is TGCGCCAGCAGCTTGGAAGGCAGCACTTCGTACCAAGAGACCCAGTACTTC. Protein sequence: CASSLEGSTSYQETQYF.

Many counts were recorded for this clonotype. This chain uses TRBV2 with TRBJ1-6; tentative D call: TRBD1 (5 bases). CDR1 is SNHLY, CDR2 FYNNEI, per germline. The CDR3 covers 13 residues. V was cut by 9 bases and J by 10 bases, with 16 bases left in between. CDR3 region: CARGTGEGSPLHF. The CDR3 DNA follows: TGTGCCAGAGGGACGGGAGAAGGGTCACCCCTCCACTTT.

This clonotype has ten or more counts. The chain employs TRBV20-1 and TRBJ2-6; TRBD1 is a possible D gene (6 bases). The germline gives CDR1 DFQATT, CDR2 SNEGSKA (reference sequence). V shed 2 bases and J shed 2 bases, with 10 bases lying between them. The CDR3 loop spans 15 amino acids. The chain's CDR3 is CSARRPGAGANVLTF. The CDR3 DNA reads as TGCAGTGCTAGACGTCCAGGGGCTGGGGCCAACGTCCTGACTTTC.

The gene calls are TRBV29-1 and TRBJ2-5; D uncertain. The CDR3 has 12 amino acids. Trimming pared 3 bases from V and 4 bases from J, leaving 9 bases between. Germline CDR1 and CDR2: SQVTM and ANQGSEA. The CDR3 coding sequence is TGCAGCGTTGACTGGGCAGGAGAGACCCAGTACTTC. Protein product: CSVDWAGETQYF.

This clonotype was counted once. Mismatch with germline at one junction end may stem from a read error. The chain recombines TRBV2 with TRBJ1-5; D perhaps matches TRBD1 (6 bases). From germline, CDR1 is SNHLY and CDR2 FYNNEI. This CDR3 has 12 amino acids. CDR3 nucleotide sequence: TGTGCCAGCGGTGACAGGTCACAGCCCCAGCATTTT. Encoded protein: CASGDRSQPQHF.

CDR3 DNA sequence: TGTGCCAGCTTCGGACTAGCCAGCGAGCAGTACTTC. Its translation: CASFGLASEQYF. The rearrangement joins TRBV25-1 to TRBJ2-7, with 8 bases identical to TRBD2. Unmatched junction bases numbered 6, after V lost 8 bases and J lost 6 bases. There are 12 residues in the CDR3. In germline, CDR1 is MGHDK, CDR2 SYGVNS.

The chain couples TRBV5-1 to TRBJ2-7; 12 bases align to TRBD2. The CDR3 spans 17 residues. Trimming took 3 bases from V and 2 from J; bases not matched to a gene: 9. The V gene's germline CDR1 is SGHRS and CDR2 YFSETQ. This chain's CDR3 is CASSSGLAGTVAYEQYF. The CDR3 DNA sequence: TGCGCCAGCAGCTCCGGACTAGCGGGGACAGTGGCCTACGAGCAGTACTTC.

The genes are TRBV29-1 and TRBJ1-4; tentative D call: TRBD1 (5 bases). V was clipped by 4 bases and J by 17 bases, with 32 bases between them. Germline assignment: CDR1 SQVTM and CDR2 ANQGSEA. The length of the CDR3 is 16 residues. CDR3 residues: CSVGGTQTATHTPLFF. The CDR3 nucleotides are TGCAGCGTTGGCGGGACTCAGACTGCCACCCACACCCCCCTTTTTTTT.